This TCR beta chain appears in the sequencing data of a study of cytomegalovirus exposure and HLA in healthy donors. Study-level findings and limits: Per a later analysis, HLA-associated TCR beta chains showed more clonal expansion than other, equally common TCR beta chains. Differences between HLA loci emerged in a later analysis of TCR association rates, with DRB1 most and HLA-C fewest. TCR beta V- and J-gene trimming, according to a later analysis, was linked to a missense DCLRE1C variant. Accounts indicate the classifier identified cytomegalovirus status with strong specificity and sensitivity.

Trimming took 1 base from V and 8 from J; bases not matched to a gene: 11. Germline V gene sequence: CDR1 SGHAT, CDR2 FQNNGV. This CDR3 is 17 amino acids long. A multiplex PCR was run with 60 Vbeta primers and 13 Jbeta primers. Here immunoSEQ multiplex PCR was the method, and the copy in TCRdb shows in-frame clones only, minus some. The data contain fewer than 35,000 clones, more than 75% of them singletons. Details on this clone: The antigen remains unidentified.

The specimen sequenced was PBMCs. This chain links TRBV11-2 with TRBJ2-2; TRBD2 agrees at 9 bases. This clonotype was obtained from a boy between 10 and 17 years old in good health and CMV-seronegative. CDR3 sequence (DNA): TGTGCCAGCAGCTTAGTATCTAGCGGGGCCTTCAGGGGGGAGCTGTTTTTT. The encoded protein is CASSLVSSGAFRGELFF.